The source of this TCR beta chain is a study of beta chain features in type 1 diabetes. Background on the study: The number of sorted cells examined across all samples was some 98,000,000.

In regard to this clone: The antigen is undetermined.

What was sequenced were expressed TCRB transcripts, since all of the isolated RNA had been reverse transcribed. Naive, central memory and regulatory T cell samples averaged about 3.5 million reads. The assay was immunoSEQ multiplex PCR, and TCRdb's table has in-frame clones only and misses some. The table includes approximately 300,000 clones, about 11% detected once. CDR3 length: 13 residues. CDR1 MGHRA and CDR2 YSYEKL come from the germline V gene. The ends lost 3 bases at V and 7 bases at J; junction bases unmatched: 3. Study-wide results and limits: PCR, the amplification step, might favor shorter templates, equally in patients and controls. In the patient group, naive, central memory and Treg TCRB repertoires seemed more alike than in the healthy donor group.

The specimen sequenced was naive CD4+ T cells from blood. This clonotype was sampled from a woman in her twenties or thirties in good health. The V gene is TRBV4-1, the J gene TRBJ2-1; 7 bases map to TRBD1. The CDR3: CASSQPGGNEQFF. The DNA for the CDR3 is TGCGCCAGCAGCCAGCCAGGGGGAAATGAGCAGTTCTTC.